One sample yielded the 21 T cell receptor beta chains listed below, sequenced in a study of T cell responses to AZD1222 COVID-19 vaccine. The table came from immunoSEQ multiplex PCR; TCRdb's copy has only in-frame clones and leaves some out. The sample comprises more than 250,000 clones, more than 85% of which are singletons, and about 0.5% rests with the top ten. The source material was peripheral blood, sampled on day 0 of AZD1222 vaccination. The receptor source for this set is an adult in good health.

The DNA for the CDR3 is TGTGCCAGCAGTGAGGGTCGAGGGAATAATTCACCCCTCCACTTT. Translated: CASSEGRGNNSPLHF. This sequence joins TRBV6-1 and TRBJ1-6; D gene unclear. Trimming pared 3 bases from V and 5 bases from J, leaving 11 bases between. CDR3 size: 15 residues. From germline, CDR1 is MNHNS and CDR2 SASEGT.

The chain combines TRBV6-2 or TRBV6-3 with TRBJ2-1; TRBD2 matches at 8 bases. With V trimmed by 4 bases and J by 2 bases, 16 bases remained unmatched. CDR1 is MNHEY and CDR2 is SVGEGT in the germline V gene. The CDR3 sequence is 19 residues long. In DNA, the CDR3 is TGTGCCAGCAGTTCGAACCTAGCGGGCTCCCCAGGGGCCTACAATGAGCAGTTCTTC. This codes for CASSSNLAGSPGAYNEQFF.

The chain recombines TRBV6-1 with TRBJ1-3; no clear D. Germline V gives CDR1 MNHNS, CDR2 SASEGT. V was pared by 2 bases and J by 11 bases, with 19 bases between. This CDR3 is 15 amino acids long. CDR3 in DNA: TGTGCCAGCAGTGAACCCTCGGGCCCTTCGCGAGCCATATATTTT. It yields the protein CASSEPSGPSRAIYF.

The V call is TRBV19, the J call TRBJ2-2, with 7 positions matching TRBD2. V was pared by 5 bases and J by 5 bases, with 5 bases of the junction left unmatched. From germline, CDR1 is LNHDA and CDR2 SQIVND (reference sequence). This CDR3 is built from 14 residues. This CDR3 is CASSPREVTGELFF. In DNA form, the CDR3 reads TGTGCCAGTAGTCCCCGGGAGGTAACCGGGGAGCTGTTTTTT.

V usage is TRBV7-2 and J usage is TRBJ1-3; D may be TRBD1 (6 bases). The length of the CDR3 is 14 residues. Trimming shortened V by 5 bases and J by 3 bases, and 11 bases separated the two germline ends. Germline V gene sequence: CDR1 SGHTA, CDR2 FQGNSA. CDR3 sequence reads: CASSLGGFGNTIYF. Written as DNA, the CDR3 is TGTGCCAGCAGCCTAGGGGGGTTTGGAAACACCATATATTTT.

This clone occurred a few times. The chain joins TRBV7-9 to TRBJ2-2; D is perhaps TRBD1 or TRBD2 (6 bases each). V dropped 2 bases and J dropped 5 bases, with 12 bases sitting between them. The CDR3 runs 15 residues. Germline CDR1 reads SEHNR; CDR2 reads FQNEAQ (reference sequence). The CDR3 nucleotides read TGTGCCAGCAGCTTAACGGGGGCAGGGACCGGGGAGCTGTTTTTT. Translation: CASSLTGAGTGELFF.

The chain is built from TRBV28 and TRBJ2-5; 7 nucleotides align to TRBD1. The CDR3 is made up of 16 amino acids. Germline V gene sequence: CDR1 MDHEN, CDR2 SYDVKM. Trimming cost V 3 bases and J 0 bases; bases outside gene matches: 7. CDR3: CASSFRPQGYQETQYF. The CDR3 DNA reads TGTGCCAGCAGTTTTCGACCACAGGGGTACCAAGAGACCCAGTACTTC.

V is TRBV28 and J is TRBJ1-2; 9 bases are a match to TRBD1. Germline CDR1 is MDHEN and CDR2 is SYDVKM. The CDR3 extends over 14 amino acids. The V gene end was trimmed by 6 bases and the J gene end by 8 bases; junction bases not matched to a gene: 10. The CDR3: CASSPVGTGYGYTF. DNA for the CDR3: TGTGCCAGCAGCCCAGTCGGGACAGGGTACGGCTACACCTTC.

For the CDR3, the DNA is TGTGCCAGCAGTTCCCGACAGGGGCCCTATGGCTACACCTTC. Amino acid sequence: CASSSRQGPYGYTF. The chain uses TRBV28 and TRBJ1-2; 8 positions agree with TRBD1. Germline lookup yields CDR1 MDHEN and CDR2 SYDVKM. J was trimmed by 4 bases and V by 4 bases; bases with no gene match: 5. This CDR3 has 14 amino acids.

CDR3 sequence (DNA): TGTGCCAGCAATGGCCCCTTTATCTACGAGCAGTACTTC. Amino acids: CASNGPFIYEQYF. The chain employs TRBV2 and TRBJ2-7; the D is unclear. The germline V and J ends were trimmed by 7 bases and 3 bases, with 13 bases remaining between them. Germline values: CDR1 SNHLY, CDR2 FYNNEI. This CDR3 region has 13 residues.

CDR3 in DNA: TGCAGTGCTTCCGGGAGAGATACGCAGTATTTT. Amino acid sequence: CSASGRDTQYF. The chain has TRBV20-1 and TRBJ2-3; perhaps TRBD2 as D (6 bases). This CDR3 contains 11 residues. Between the trimmed V and J ends, which lost 5 bases and 5 bases, there was a span of 8 bases. Germline CDR1 DFQATT, CDR2 SNEGSKA (reference sequence).

The chain is built from TRBV5-5 and TRBJ1-2; D not resolved. From germline, CDR1 is SGHKS and CDR2 YYEKEE (reference sequence). The ends were cut back, 5 bases at V and 4 bases at J, with 15 bases in the middle. The length of the CDR3 is 14 residues. CDR3 bases: TGTGCCAGCAGACCCCCTGGGGAGGGCTATGGCTACACCTTC. It specifies CASRPPGEGYGYTF.

J is TRBJ1-1 and V is TRBV11-2, with a possible D match to TRBD1 (6 bases). CDR3 size: 14 residues. Trimming cost V 6 bases and J 8 bases, with 19 bases left between them. The germline V gene has CDR1 SGHAT and CDR2 FQNNGV. This CDR3 is CASRWTALGGEAFF. The DNA of the CDR3 is TGTGCCAGCAGATGGACCGCCTTAGGGGGGGAAGCTTTCTTT.

This clone was seen a single time. The chain combines TRBV10-3 with TRBJ2-1, with D possibly TRBD2 on 6 matching bases. This CDR3 is 14 amino acids long. Trimming removed 5 bases at V and 4 bases at J, with 12 bases between. From germline, CDR1 is ENHRY and CDR2 SYGVKD. Here the CDR3 DNA reads TGTGCCATCAGTCAGGGACTTGCGTACAATGAGCAGTTCTTC. It is translated as CAISQGLAYNEQFF.

The CDR3 coding sequence is TGCGCCAGCAGGGGGCAGATGAACACCGGGGAGCTGTTTTTT. This gives the protein CASRGQMNTGELFF. The J gene is TRBJ2-2, the V gene TRBV5-1, with D tentatively TRBD1 (5 bases). V lost 5 bases and J lost 1, with 9 bases in between. The CDR3 consists of 14 residues. Per the germline V gene, CDR1 is SGHRS and CDR2 is YFSETQ.

The genes are TRBV2 and TRBJ2-7; D may be TRBD1 (6 bases). Trimming removed 8 bases at V and 2 bases at J, with 16 bases between. The germline CDR1 and CDR2 sequences are SNHLY and FYNNEI. This CDR3 has 14 residues. CDR3 sequence reads: CASRYSGTTYEQYF. CDR3 DNA sequence: TGTGCCAGCCGCTACTCCGGGACAACCTACGAGCAGTACTTC.

The rearrangement links TRBV28 to TRBJ2-2; D is undetermined. The V and J ends lost 8 bases and 1 base respectively, with 5 bases between them. Germline-derived CDR1 and CDR2 are MDHEN and SYDVKM. The CDR3 covers 12 residues. This CDR3 is CASSGNTGELFF. The CDR3 coding sequence is TGTGCCAGCTCGGGGAACACCGGGGAGCTGTTTTTT.

The chain is built from TRBV10-2 and TRBJ1-5, with D perhaps matching TRBD1 (6 bases). The CDR3 is 15 residues long. Trimming shortened V by 6 bases and J by 2 bases, and 14 bases separated the two germline ends. CDR1 and CDR2 from the germline V gene are WSHSY and SAAADI. Here the CDR3 DNA reads TGCGCCAGCAGCGAACAGGGTAGTGGCAATCAGCCCCAGCATTTT. As protein: CASSEQGSGNQPQHF.

The V gene is TRBV28, the J gene TRBJ2-1, with 8 bases aligning to TRBD1. V shed 5 bases and J 1 base; nucleotides not matched to a gene: 16. CDR1 is MDHEN, CDR2 SYDVKM, per germline. The CDR3 length is 19 residues. The CDR3 is CASSAAGTGGLTSYNEQFF. The CDR3 bases are TGTGCCAGCAGTGCTGCCGGGACAGGAGGCCTCACTTCCTACAATGAGCAGTTCTTC.

The table lists this clone with a few counts. The gene calls are TRBV4-1 and TRBJ2-7, with TRBD1 matching over 7 bases. Per germline, CDR1 MGHRA and CDR2 YSYEKL. J lost 5 bases, V lost 3 bases, and 13 bases had no gene match. There are 16 residues in the CDR3. The CDR3 sequence: CASSHPPRDRRNEQYF. The CDR3 DNA reads as TGCGCCAGCAGCCATCCCCCCCGGGACAGACGCAACGAGCAGTACTTC.

The CDR3 nucleotides read TGCAGTGGGCTTAACTACGAGCAGTACTTC. Protein sequence: CSGLNYEQYF. The chain has TRBV20-1 and TRBJ2-7; D not resolved. There are 10 residues in the CDR3. Germline CDR1 is DFQATT and CDR2 is SNEGSKA (reference sequence). The germline V and J ends were trimmed by 7 bases and 3 bases, with 7 bases remaining between them.